The rows below give T cell receptor beta chains drawn from one sample of a study of metastatic and nonmetastatic thyroid tumors. TCRdb reprocessed the PCR reads via MiXCR. The data show about 24,000 clones, around 21% seen once. The source material was blood. These receptors were taken from a female donor with papillary thyroid cancer or a benign thyroid nodule (not recorded which). Some clones in this sample may be carry-over from other donors' samples. The CDR3 runs from the conserved cysteine through the conserved F or W. D genes are given only for firm matches. The size of a clone is reported for some rows only, either as once, few or many, or as a class for expanded clones.

v_gene	j_gene	d_gene	abundance	CDR3nt	CDR3aa
TRBV7-2	TRBJ2-1	TRBD1	NA	TGTGCCAGCAGCTTATCTCCGGGACAGGCTTACAATGAGCAGTTCTTC	CASSLSPGQAYNEQFF
TRBV5-6	TRBJ1-2	NA	NA	TGTGCCAGCAGCGGCGCGGGGAAGGATGGCTACACCTTC	CASSGAGKDGYTF
TRBV27	TRBJ2-7	TRBD2	medium-sized	TGTGCCAGCAGTTCACGACTAGCGGGGTTCTACGAGCAGTACTTC	CASSSRLAGFYEQYF
TRBV18	TRBJ1-1	NA	many	TGTGCCAGCTCACCACCGGAGGGGATGGGGAACACTGAAGCTTTCTTT	CASSPPEGMGNTEAFF
TRBV11-2	TRBJ2-5	TRBD2	many	TGTGCCAGCAGCCTCGGGGGACTAGCAGAAGAGACCCAGTACTTC	CASSLGGLAEETQYF
TRBV20-1	TRBJ2-5	TRBD2	NA	TGCAGGGGTGGGCTAGCGGGAGGGCTTAGGGAGACCCAGTACTTC	CRGGLAGGLRETQYF
TRBV4-1	TRBJ1-6	NA	many	TGCGCCAGCAGCCAAGCCGCTGGGGGGAATTCACCCCTCCACTTT	CASSQAAGGNSPLHF
TRBV6-2/TRBV6-3	TRBJ2-1	NA	medium-sized	TGTGCCAGCAGTACAGGCGAGGGGGGATACAATGAGCAGTTCTTC	CASSTGEGGYNEQFF
TRBV20-1	TRBJ1-2	NA	many	TGCAGTGCTAGAGCAGGGGCCAACGGGCACTATGGCTACACCTTC	CSARAGANGHYGYTF
TRBV24-1	TRBJ2-1	NA	NA	TGTGCCACCAGTTATTTGGTCGACGGGGGGCTGTACAATGAGCAGTTCTTC	CATSYLVDGGLYNEQFF
TRBV27	TRBJ2-2	NA	many	TGTGCCAGCAGTCATCCGAACACCGGGGAGCTGTTTTTT	CASSHPNTGELFF
TRBV18	TRBJ2-7	TRBD2	many	TGTGCCAGCTCACTCAAAGGGGGGTCGGGACTAGCGGGACCTACCTACGAGCAGTACTTC	CASSLKGGSGLAGPTYEQYF
TRBV7-8	TRBJ1-1	TRBD1	many	TGTGCCAGCAGCTTAGTTAATCGTCGCAGGGGGCTTTTGAACACTGAAGCTTTCTTT	CASSLVNRRRGLLNTEAFF
TRBV5-6	TRBJ1-2	NA	NA	TGTGGCACCAGCTTGGTCGGCCAGGGCTTCTATGGCTACACCTTC	CGTSLVGQGFYGYTF
TRBV12-5	TRBJ2-1	TRBD2	NA	TGTGCTAGTGCCTCGCATGGGGGAGGGTTGGTTGAGCAGTTCTTC	CASASHGGGLVEQFF
TRBV20-1	TRBJ1-4	NA	many	TGCAGTGCTAGAGATCCTACTAGCGGGGCGAAACTGTTTTTT	CSARDPTSGAKLFF
TRBV28	TRBJ2-7	NA	few	TGTGCCAGCAGTTTAAGGAGGCTAACCTACGAGCAGTACTTC	CASSLRRLTYEQYF
TRBV7-8	TRBJ2-3	NA	many	TGTGCCAGCAGCTTACAGGTCGCTAGCGAGGGAGATACGCAGTATTTT	CASSLQVASEGDTQYF
TRBV6-1	TRBJ2-7	NA	NA	TGTGCCAGCACCGATCGGGGACTCGAGGCAGAAGAATACTTC	CASTDRGLEAEEYF
TRBV9	TRBJ2-5	NA	many	TGTGCCAGCAGCGTAGGAGGACAAGCCCAAGAGACCCAGTACTTC	CASSVGGQAQETQYF
TRBV7-9	TRBJ2-7	TRBD1	once	TGTGCCAGCAGCTTGACAGGGGCGTACTTC	CASSLTGAYF
TRBV20-1	TRBJ1-2	NA	medium-sized	TGCAGTGCTAGAGATGGCTACACCTTC	CSARDGYTF
TRBV10-3	TRBJ1-2	NA	few	TGTGCCACCACAGGAGGTCCCAGACGCTATGGCTACACCTTC	CATTGGPRRYGYTF
TRBV29-1	TRBJ1-2	NA	many	TGCAGCGTTGGGACTCCCGGGACAATAGCTAACTATGGCTACACCTTC	CSVGTPGTIANYGYTF
TRBV19	TRBJ2-2	NA	many	TGTGCCAGTAAGTCAGGGCCGCACACCGGGGAGCTGTTTTTT	CASKSGPHTGELFF
TRBV7-9	TRBJ2-7	NA	many	TGTGCCAGCAGCTTACTAGGCTCCTACGAGCAGTACTTC	CASSLLGSYEQYF
TRBV7-2	TRBJ2-5	TRBD2	many	TGTGCCAGCAGCTTGGGGGGGGTACTACAAGAGACCCAGTACTTC	CASSLGGVLQETQYF
TRBV7-2	TRBJ1-6	NA	many	TGTGCCAGCAGCCCTGGGGCGCCACATACCCTCCACTTT	CASSPGAPHTLHF
TRBV27	TRBJ2-1	NA	many	TGTGCCAGCACACCCCGCGGAGGGCCCAATGAGCAGTTCTTC	CASTPRGGPNEQFF
TRBV28	TRBJ2-1	NA	NA	TGTGCCAGCAGTTTTCGTCAGTGGGGCTCCTACAATGAGCAGTTCTTC	CASSFRQWGSYNEQFF
TRBV12-3/TRBV12-4	TRBJ2-1	TRBD2	few	TGTGCCAGCAGTTTACGCCCTAGCGGGAGAGATGAGCAGTTCTTC	CASSLRPSGRDEQFF
TRBV24-1	TRBJ2-2	NA	many	TGTGCCACCCGGGACTTTTTTACCGGGGAGCTGTTTTTT	CATRDFFTGELFF
TRBV12-3/TRBV12-4	TRBJ1-5	TRBD1	medium-sized	TGTGCCAGCAGTCAACAGGGGGAAAGACAGCCCCAGCATTTT	CASSQQGERQPQHF
TRBV20-1	TRBJ1-2	NA	many	TGCAGTGCTAGAGATTACGCAGCCCCCGGGTATGGCTACACCTTC	CSARDYAAPGYGYTF
TRBV19	TRBJ2-1	TRBD2	many	TGTGCCAGTAGTTCTCCCCCGGGTTGGACGGGAGGGAATGAGCAGTTCTTC	CASSSPPGWTGGNEQFF
TRBV19	TRBJ2-4	NA	many	TGTGCCAGTAGTATAGAGTCCCAGGGGAAGAATCAGTACTTC	CASSIESQGKNQYF
TRBV20-1	TRBJ1-2	TRBD1	NA	TGCAGTGCTGACGGGGTCAGGGGGACGAGTGCCTACAGCTTC	CSADGVRGTSAYSF